This TCR beta chain was retrieved from a study of blood T cell repertoires in COVID-19. Turning to the study itself: Samples of COVID-19 (acute and convalescent) were obtained from the United States, Italy and Spain.

Trimming cost V 2 bases and J 3 bases; bases outside gene matches: 7. The germline CDR1 and CDR2 sequences are PRHDT and FYEKMQ (reference sequence). This CDR3 has 16 amino acids. Data came from immunoSEQ multiplex PCR; TCRdb stores just in-frame clones and leaves some out. The sample holds 180,000 or so clones, approximately 90% seen once. The chain carries TRBV13 and TRBJ1-5; 7 positions match TRBD1. The sample was peripheral blood. The clonotype was recovered from a woman in her twenties or thirties with active or convalescent COVID-19. CDR3 sequence reads: CASSLRQGRANQPQHF. CDR3 nucleotides: TGTGCCAGCAGCTTACGACAGGGTAGGGCCAATCAGCCCCAGCATTTT.